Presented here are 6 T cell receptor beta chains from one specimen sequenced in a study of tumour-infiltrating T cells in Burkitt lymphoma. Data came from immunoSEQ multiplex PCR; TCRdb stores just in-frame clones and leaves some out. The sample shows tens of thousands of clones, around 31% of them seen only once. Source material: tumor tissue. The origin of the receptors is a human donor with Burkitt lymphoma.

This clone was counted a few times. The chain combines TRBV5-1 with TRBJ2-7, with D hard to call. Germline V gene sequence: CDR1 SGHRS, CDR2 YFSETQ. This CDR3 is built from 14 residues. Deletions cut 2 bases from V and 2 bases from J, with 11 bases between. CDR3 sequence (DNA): TGCGCCAGCAGCTTAGAGGCGCCGCCCTACGAGCAGTACTTC. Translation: CASSLEAPPYEQYF.

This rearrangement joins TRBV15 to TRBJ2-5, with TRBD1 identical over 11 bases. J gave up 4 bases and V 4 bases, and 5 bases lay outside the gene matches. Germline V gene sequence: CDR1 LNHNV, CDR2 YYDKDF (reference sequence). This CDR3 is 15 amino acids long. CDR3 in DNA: TGTGCCACCAGCACCGGACAGGGGGCGCGAGAGACCCAGTACTTC. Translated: CATSTGQGARETQYF.

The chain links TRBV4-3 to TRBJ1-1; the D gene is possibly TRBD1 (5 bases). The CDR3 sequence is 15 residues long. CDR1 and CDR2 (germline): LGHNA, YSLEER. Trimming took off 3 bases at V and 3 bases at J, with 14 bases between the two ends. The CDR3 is CASSQARIGDTEAFF. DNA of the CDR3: TGCGCCAGCAGCCAGGCACGGATAGGGGACACTGAAGCTTTCTTT.

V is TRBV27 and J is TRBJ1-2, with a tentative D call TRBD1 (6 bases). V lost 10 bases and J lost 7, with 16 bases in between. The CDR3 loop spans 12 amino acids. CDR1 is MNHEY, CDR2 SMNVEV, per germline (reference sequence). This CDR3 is CATGSGAGGYTF. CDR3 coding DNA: TGTGCCACGGGCTCAGGGGCAGGTGGCTACACCTTC.

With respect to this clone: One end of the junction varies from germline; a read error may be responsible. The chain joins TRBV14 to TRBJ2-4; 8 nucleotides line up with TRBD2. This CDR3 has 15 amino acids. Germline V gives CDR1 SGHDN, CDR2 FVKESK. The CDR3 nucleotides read TGTGCCAGCAGTCAAGCGGGGGTCCGGGAAAACATTCAGTACTTC. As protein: CASSQAGVRENIQYF.

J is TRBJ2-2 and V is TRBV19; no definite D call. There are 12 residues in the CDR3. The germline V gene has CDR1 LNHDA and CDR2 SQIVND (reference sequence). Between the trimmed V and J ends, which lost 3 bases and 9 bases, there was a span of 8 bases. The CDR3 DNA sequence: TGTGCCAGTAGTATCGGATCGCGGGAGCTGTTTTTT. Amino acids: CASSIGSRELFF.